This entry describes one T cell receptor (beta chain). Its antigen is unknown. Nothing much larger sits one base from this clone, and base qualities are not available. This specimen comes from a study of cytomegalovirus exposure and HLA in healthy donors (dated by TCRdb to the late 2010s). Study-wide context: According to an earlier analysis of 587 of the donors, 200 million or so T cells yielded 90 million to 130 million unique TCR beta sequences and 276 Gb of sequence data. A later analysis re-analyzed previously published TCR beta repertoires from 666 donors and added high-resolution HLA genotyping to study TCR occurrence patterns. Alongside the repertoire data, information on donor age, sex, ethnicity and CMV serostatus was compiled. Rather than drawing on any new phenotypic data, the later analysis identified candidate immune exposures from TCR beta sequences and the way those sequences occurred across donors. A handful of DR-DQ haplotypes were treated as single units for association and clustering because of strong linkage in the cohort. About 330 gigabases of sequencing data and approximately 92 million unique TCR sequences made up an early release that covered over 550 HLA-typed donors. Of the roughly 390 genotyped donors, 81% were placed in the genetic ancestry cluster associated with self-reported Caucasian donors. In an earlier analysis of about 590 of the donors, high-throughput TCR beta sequencing was used to judge whether each TCR beta V gene segment behaved as functional or pseudogenic. Across 300 to 400 genotyped donors of the cohort, an average of about 240,000 unique TCR beta nucleotide sequences per donor were sequenced, and approximately 17% of those sequences were non-productive. A later genetic analysis used genome-wide SNP genotypes for about three fifths of the 666 donors, treating that subset as a discovery cohort. The study profiled the T cell repertoires of hundreds of subjects by immunosequencing and related them to cytomegalovirus serostatus. Typing coverage differed by locus: A, B, C, DRB1 and DQB1 were typed in roughly 620-630 donors, DQA1 in roughly 500, DPA1 in 600 to 610, and DPB1 in approximately 450. The study combined high-throughput TCR immunosequencing, statistical association of individual TCRs with disease status, and machine learning to predict cytomegalovirus infection status. Both class I and class II loci were covered by HLA typing, at four-digit resolution. The study aimed to test whether signatures of past pathogen exposure could be identified by cataloging public T cell receptors. Every repertoire in the discovery cohort had been generated on one and the same sequencing platform. Along with the approximately 650-subject first cohort, a separate validation cohort of over a hundred different subjects was used.

Libraries came from the immunoSEQ multiplex PCR assay. For the multiplex PCR, a mixture combining 60 forward primers for TCR Vbeta segments and 13 reverse primers for TCR Jbeta segments was used. The CDR3 region of rearranged TCR beta genes was amplified from genomic DNA by a multiplex PCR assay. On the Illumina HiSeq System, the amplified TCR beta libraries were sequenced as 87-base-pair reads. On the study's bioinformatics: A later analysis tallied around 80 million unique TCR beta chains across the 640 or so repertoires, and about 10 million of those chains were shared by two or more donors. Raw reads were error-corrected and collapsed into unique sequences by a nearest-neighbor algorithm in which closely related sequences were merged to remove PCR and sequencing errors. V, D and J gene segments were assigned by aligning CDR3 sequences to IMGT reference sequences. For a sequence to be retained, at least a six-nucleotide match to both a V gene segment and a J gene segment was required. A rearrangement was called productive if the CDR3 had no stop codons and remained in frame with V and J, and every other rearrangement was called non-productive. CDR3 was defined according to IMGT convention as the region running from the second conserved V-encoded cysteine to the conserved J-encoded phenylalanine. In an earlier analysis of approximately 500 of the donors, sequences lacking an unambiguous match to a single V gene segment were excluded. An earlier analysis of 500 to 600 of the donors classified V segments as functional when productive rearrangements were above 56.7% and as segregating when the standard deviation between donors was above 5%. To diagnose cytomegalovirus status from the catalog of TCR beta chain sequences, a statistical classification framework was built. In a later analysis, TCR nucleotide sequences were compared against IMGT/GENE-DB human TR gene sequences so that V and J genes could be assigned. In a later analysis, CDR3 sequences and most-parsimonious VDJ recombination scenarios were assigned using the TCRdist pipeline. In a later analysis, each TCR beta chain was defined by its CDR3 amino acid sequence together with its V-gene family, and reads lacking a unique V-gene family were excluded. To address suspected cross-contamination and a sequencing artifact, a later analysis removed 592 highly shared, low-generation-probability nucleotide sequences. A later analysis calculated a clonal expansion index for each public chain from normalized within-repertoire ranks of inferred template counts. In a later analysis, generation probabilities were computed with a VDJ recombination model fitted to out-of-frame rearrangements, and the resulting probabilities were checked against IGoR. A later analysis scored TCR-TCR, TCR-HLA and TCR-CMV co-occurrence with hypergeometric tests, applying a repertoire-size bias correction to TCR pairs. False discovery rates were estimated in a later analysis by permuting HLA or CMV assignments 20 times. In a later analysis, co-occurring TCRs were grouped using DBSCAN, with TCRdist sequence similarity added in when clustering inside HLA-allele-positive subsets. Co-occurrence clustering excluded repertoires with fewer than 30,000 or more than 120,000 public chains, plus five with anomalous nucleotide sharing. Not all clones reach the TCRdb copy of this immuneACCESS table, which keeps in-frame sequences only. Checked studies attribute under half of the gap to unresolved V genes and leave the rest unexplained. V, J and clone size derive from that table, while D and trimming were established from the DNA sequence. In all, the sample holds about 160,000 clones, and roughly 85% of those were seen once. The ten largest make up approximately 2.3% of the sample.

CDR1 and CDR2 are read off the germline V gene as KGHSH and LQKENI. The CDR3 runs 15 residues from the cysteine to the phenylalanine. The sequence is cut down to CDR3 DNA, 45 bases in frame from base 1. V loses 1 base at its end and J loses 10 bases; junction bases beyond the gene matches: 4. Overall study results and their limits: Linkage disequilibrium might explain the correlated functional status among segregating V segments, but an unknown experimental factor could not be ruled out. Sequencing depth was assumed to be roughly uniform across donors in the presence/absence analyses, though that assumption may not hold. Strong co-occurrence of HLA alleles, especially DR and DQ, made assigning TCR associations to individual alleles difficult. Specific HLA alleles were associated with 15,000 to 20,000 TCR beta sequences at a false discovery rate of 0.05 in a later analysis. In both the original and validation cohorts, the classifier was reported to diagnose cytomegalovirus status with high specificity and sensitivity. In a later analysis, HLA-associated TCR beta chains were found to be more clonally expanded and to have lower generation probabilities than equally common non-associated chains. The study listed 150 to 200 TCR beta chains as associated with cytomegalovirus. In a later analysis, the rate of TCR association differed among HLA loci, with DRB1 alleles having the most associated TCRs and HLA-C alleles having the fewest. Some IMGT-functional V segments, including TRBV6-2 and TRBV6-3, could not be distinguished by the 87-base-pair reads and were therefore excluded. Most TCR sequences were observed very rarely across donors, whereas some public TCRs were present in many individuals. Because HLA typing was unavailable for some donors at each locus, only the typed subset was used in association tests. In vitro tests confirmed that a few of the cytomegalovirus-associated TCR beta chains recognize cytomegalovirus antigens. A further reported finding was that TCR beta sequences accurately predicted the HLA-A and HLA-B alleles for most subjects in the first cohort. A cluster of highly shared sequence variants was judged likely to be a technical artifact of the sequencing pipeline. An earlier analysis of around 600 of the donors showed that most TCR beta V segments appeared in productive rearrangements either about 87% or about 30% of the time, which broadly matched IMGT annotations. A later analysis reported that several top co-occurrence clusters appeared linked to parvovirus B19, influenza, CMV and Epstein-Barr virus. In this cohort, only TCR beta chains were sequenced, and detectable features were limited by the absence of alpha or paired-chain data. In a later genetic analysis, fewer N-insertions in productive TCRs were reported among donors in an Asian-associated ancestry cluster than the approximately 630-donor mean. Most CMV-associated TCR beta chains appeared to be HLA-restricted in a later analysis, and the HLA associations seemed to be driven largely by CMV exposure. Approximately 16 rarely observed V segments, including chromosome 9 orphons, were excluded from the earlier analysis of about 600 of the donors because counts were too low. Immune exposure information for the cohort was limited to CMV serostatus. In a later genetic analysis, a missense DCLRE1C variant was associated with V-gene and J-gene trimming of TCR beta chains, and the association was replicated in an independent cohort. According to the authors, the approach could potentially be generalized to other disease states and immunological phenotypes.

In total, roughly 670 healthy bone marrow donors made up the cohort. At the time of sampling, every cohort member was nominally healthy, though immune exposures that went unrecorded were likely present. The donor tested CMV seronegative, placing the donor among the roughly 400 seronegative members of the cohort. A peripheral blood sample was provided by each donor, and peripheral blood mononuclear cells were used for TCR beta sequencing. The Qiagen DNeasy Blood Extraction Kit was used to extract genomic DNA from the blood cell samples. Sequencing input: PBMCs. The TCR originated in a man aged 35-49 years in good health and CMV-seronegative. In this chain, TRBV18 is recombined with TRBJ2-1; 13 central nucleotides agree with TRBD2. This receptor carries the CDR3 CASSPRLAGGREQFF. At the DNA level, the sequence is TGTGCCAGCTCACCACGACTAGCGGGAGGTCGAGAGCAGTTCTTC. With the portions outside the CDR3 filled from the reference TRBV18 and TRBJ2-1 genes, the complete variable region becomes NAGVMQNPRHLVRRRGQEARLRCSPMKGHSHVYWYRQLPEEGLKFMVYLQKENIIDESGMPKERFSAEFPKEGPSILRIQQVVRGDSAAYFCASSPRLAGGREQFFGPGTRLTVL.